The clone carrying this T cell receptor beta chain was observed a few times. The antigen remains undetermined. The CDR3 has 14 amino acids. In germline, CDR1 is GTSNPN, CDR2 SVGIG (reference sequence). Trimming took 0 bases from V and 7 from J, leaving 12 bases between them. The source of the sample is a study of shared clonotypes between healthy human individuals. Study observations and caveats: Despite large depth, rarefaction showed incomplete sorted-subset sequencing.

This table comes from immunoSEQ multiplex PCR, and its TCRdb copy is limited to in-frame clones, with some not included. This sample carries roughly 760,000 clones, approximately 74% of them seen once, and the ten largest clones take 1.5% to 2%. The chain has TRBV30 and TRBJ1-4; D ambiguous. Sequencing was performed on memory CD4+ T cells sorted from blood. Subset reported: CD45RA-negative fraction. The receptor was derived from a woman aged 25 to 39 in good health. The CDR3 DNA is TGTGCCTGGAGTGTACGGACCCGGAGTGAAAAACTGTTTTTT. It translates to CAWSVRTRSEKLFF.